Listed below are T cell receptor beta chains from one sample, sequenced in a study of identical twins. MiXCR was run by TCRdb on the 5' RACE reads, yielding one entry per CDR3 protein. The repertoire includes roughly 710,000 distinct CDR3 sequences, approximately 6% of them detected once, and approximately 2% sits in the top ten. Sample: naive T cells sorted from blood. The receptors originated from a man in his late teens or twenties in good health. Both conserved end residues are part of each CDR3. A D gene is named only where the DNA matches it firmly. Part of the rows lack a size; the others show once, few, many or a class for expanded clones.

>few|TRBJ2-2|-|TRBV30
TGTGCCTGGAGGCTCGGAGGACTGAGGACCGGGGAGCTGTTTTTT
CAWRLGGLRTGELFF
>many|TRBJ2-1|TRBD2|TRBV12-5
TGTGCTAGTGGTTTGTACCCAGGGGGACTAGCGGGAGCTAGCTCCTACAATGAGCAGTTCTTC
CASGLYPGGLAGASSYNEQFF
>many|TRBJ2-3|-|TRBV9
TGTGCCAGCAGCGTAGACCCGGGCACAGATACGCAGTATTTT
CASSVDPGTDTQYF
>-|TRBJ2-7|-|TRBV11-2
TGTGCCAGCAGCTTATCAGGGGGCCGGGCGGGAGGGCCGTATAGCGAGCAGTACTTC
CASSLSGGRAGGPYSEQYF
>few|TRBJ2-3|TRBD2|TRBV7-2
TGTGCCAGCAGCCTTAGCGGGGGGGCGGCAGATACGCAGTATTTT
CASSLSGGAADTQYF
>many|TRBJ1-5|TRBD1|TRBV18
TGTGCCAGCTCACCACTCGGACAGGGCAATCAGCCCCAGCATTTT
CASSPLGQGNQPQHF
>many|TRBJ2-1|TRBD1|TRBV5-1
TGCGCCAGCAGCCTGAGGACAGGTTCCTTCAATGAGCAGTTCTTC
CASSLRTGSFNEQFF
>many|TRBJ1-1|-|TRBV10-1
TGCGCCAGCAGTAGGCAGCCGAACACTGAAGCTTTCTTT
CASSRQPNTEAFF
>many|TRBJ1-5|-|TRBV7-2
TGTGCCAGCACCCAGGTCGCCGGAGGGCATCAGCCCCAGCATTTT
CASTQVAGGHQPQHF
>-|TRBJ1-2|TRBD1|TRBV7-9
TGTGCCAGCAGCCCTGGGACAGGCCAAATCTATGGCTACACCTTC
CASSPGTGQIYGYTF
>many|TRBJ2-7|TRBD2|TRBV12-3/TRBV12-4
TGTGCCAGCAGACACCATCCGGGACTAGGGGAAGGCGAGCAGTACTTC
CASRHHPGLGEGEQYF
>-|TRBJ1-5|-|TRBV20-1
TGCAGTGCTGTCACAGGGAATCAGCCCCAGCATTTT
CSAVTGNQPQHF
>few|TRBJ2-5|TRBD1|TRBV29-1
TGCAGCGTTGAGGACAGGGAAGAAGAGACCCAGTACTTC
CSVEDREEETQYF
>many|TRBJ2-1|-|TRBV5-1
TGCGCCAGCAGAGAGGGACGCAATGAGCAGTTCTTC
CASREGRNEQFF
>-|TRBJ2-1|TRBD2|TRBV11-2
TGTGCCAGCAGCCCCCAAGCTATAGCGGGAGTCGCCTACAATGAGCAGTTCTTC
CASSPQAIAGVAYNEQFF
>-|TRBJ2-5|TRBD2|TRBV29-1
TGCAGCGCCGGGAGGGGACCTCAAGAGACCCAGTACTTC
CSAGRGPQETQYF
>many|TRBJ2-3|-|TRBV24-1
TGTGCCACCAGTGATTTGGACAGCACAGATACGCAGTATTTT
CATSDLDSTDTQYF
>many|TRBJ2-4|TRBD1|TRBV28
TGTGCCAGCAGTTCCGACAGGGGATCATCTCAATACTTC
CASSSDRGSSQYF
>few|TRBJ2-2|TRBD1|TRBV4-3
TGCGCCAGCAGCGCAGGGGGTTTGAAGAACACCGGGGAGCTGTTTTTT
CASSAGGLKNTGELFF
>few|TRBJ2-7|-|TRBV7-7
TGTGCCAGCAGCTTATTTGGGAGCAGGAACGAGCAGTACTTC
CASSLFGSRNEQYF
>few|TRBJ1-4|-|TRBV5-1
TGCGCCAGCAGCTTGGAGAGAATGTATGAAAAACTGTTTTTT
CASSLERMYEKLFF
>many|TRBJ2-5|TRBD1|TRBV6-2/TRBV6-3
TGTGCCAGCAGTAGAGACAGGGGGCTCGAGACCCAGTACTTC
CASSRDRGLETQYF
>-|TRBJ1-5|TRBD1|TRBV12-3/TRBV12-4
TGTGCCAGCAGTTTACGAGGGGGCCCTAATCAGCCCCAGCATTTT
CASSLRGGPNQPQHF
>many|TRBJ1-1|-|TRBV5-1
TGCGCCAGCAGCTTGGCGGGACCAGGGGACACTGAAGCTTTCTTT
CASSLAGPGDTEAFF
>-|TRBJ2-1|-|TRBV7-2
TGTGCCAGCAGCTTAGGGGTCGGGGGCACTGAGCAGTTCTTC
CASSLGVGGTEQFF
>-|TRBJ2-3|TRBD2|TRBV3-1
TGTGCCAGCAGCCAAGATTTCCGGGGGGGCACAGATACGCAGTATTTT
CASSQDFRGGTDTQYF
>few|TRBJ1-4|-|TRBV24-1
TGTGCCACCAGTGACTTAAACTCCGGGACTTCTAATGAAAAACTGTTTTTT
CATSDLNSGTSNEKLFF
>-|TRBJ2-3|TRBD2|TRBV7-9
TGTGCCAGCAGCTTAGATACGGCGGGAGGTACAGATACGCAGTATTTT
CASSLDTAGGTDTQYF
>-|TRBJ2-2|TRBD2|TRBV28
TGTGCCAGCAGCCCTCCTACTAGCGGGAAGAACACCGGGGAGCTGTTTTTT
CASSPPTSGKNTGELFF
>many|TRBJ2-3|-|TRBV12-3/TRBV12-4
TGTGCCAGCAGTTTAGCGGGGACTACAGATACGCAGTATTTT
CASSLAGTTDTQYF
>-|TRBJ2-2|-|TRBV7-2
TGTGCCAGCAGCTTAGCGATCAGGGCGTCCACCGGGGAGCTGTTTTTT
CASSLAIRASTGELFF
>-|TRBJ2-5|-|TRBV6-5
TGTGCCAGCAGAAGGGTAAAGGGGACCCAGTACTTC
CASRRVKGTQYF
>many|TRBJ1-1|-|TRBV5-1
TGCGCCAGCAGCTCTCAGACTTTGAACACTGAAGCTTTCTTT
CASSSQTLNTEAFF
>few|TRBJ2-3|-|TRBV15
TGTGCCACCAGCAGAGAGGGGGGTCCGCAGTATTTT
CATSREGGPQYF
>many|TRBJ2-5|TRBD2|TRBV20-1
TGCAGTGCTAAAGGGACTAGCGGACTCCAAGAGACCCAGTACTTC
CSAKGTSGLQETQYF
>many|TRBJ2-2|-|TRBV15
TGTGCCACCAGCAGACATCTACTAGCTGAGCTGTTTTTT
CATSRHLLAELFF
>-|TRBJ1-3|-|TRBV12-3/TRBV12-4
TGTGCCAGCGGATTTAGCTCTGGAAACACCATATATTTT
CASGFSSGNTIYF
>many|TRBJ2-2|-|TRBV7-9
TGTGCCAGCAGCTTCGAGGCCGGGGAGCTGTTTTTT
CASSFEAGELFF
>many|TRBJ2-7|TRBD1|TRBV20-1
TGCAGTGCAGTGGACAGGGGAGTTGGCGAGCAGTACTTC
CSAVDRGVGEQYF
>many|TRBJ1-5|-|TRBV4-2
TGTGCCAGCAGCCAATATGAGAACCAGCCCCAGCATTTT
CASSQYENQPQHF
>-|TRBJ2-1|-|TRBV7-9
TGTGCCAGCAGCTTAGACCCCTTCTCCTACAATGAGCAGTTCTTC
CASSLDPFSYNEQFF
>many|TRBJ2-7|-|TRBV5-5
TGTGCCAGCAGCTCTACCACGAATTACGAGCAGTACTTC
CASSSTTNYEQYF
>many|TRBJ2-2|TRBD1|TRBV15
TGTGCCACCAGCAGCTCCCGGACAGGCCCCACCGGGGAGCTGTTTTTT
CATSSSRTGPTGELFF
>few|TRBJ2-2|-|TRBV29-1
TGCAGCGTTGAAGGGGGTGGGTCGGACGGGGAGCTGTTTTTT
CSVEGGGSDGELFF
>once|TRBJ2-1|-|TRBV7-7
TGTGCCAGCAGCTTGGCCGACCGGGATGAGCAGTTCTTC
CASSLADRDEQFF
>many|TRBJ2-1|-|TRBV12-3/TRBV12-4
TGTGCCAGCAGGTCCCTGGCGGGACGGTACAATGAGCAGTTCTTC
CASRSLAGRYNEQFF
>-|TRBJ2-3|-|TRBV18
TGTGCCAGCTCACCACCGTACGGGGATACGCAGTATTTT
CASSPPYGDTQYF
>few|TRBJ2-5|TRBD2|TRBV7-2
TGTGCCAGCAGCTTCGGACTAGCGGAACCTCGGGAGACCCAGTACTTC
CASSFGLAEPRETQYF
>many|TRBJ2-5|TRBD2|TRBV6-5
TGTGCCAGCAGTTACGGCGGGAGGGCCGATGAGACCCAGTACTTC
CASSYGGRADETQYF
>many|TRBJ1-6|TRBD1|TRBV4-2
TGTGCCAGCAGCCAAGATGTGGACAGGGCGGGTTCACCCCTCCACTTT
CASSQDVDRAGSPLHF
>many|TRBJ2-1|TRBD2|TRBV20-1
TGCAGTGCTAGTTTGGGTAGCGGGGTAAACAATGAGCAGTTCTTC
CSASLGSGVNNEQFF
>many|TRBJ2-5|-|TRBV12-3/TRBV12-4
TGTGCCAGCAGTTTCACACTCCAAGAGACCCAGTACTTC
CASSFTLQETQYF
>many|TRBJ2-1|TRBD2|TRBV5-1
TGCGCCAGCAGTCGGGGGACTAGCGGGGTAAGAGAGCAGTTCTTC
CASSRGTSGVREQFF
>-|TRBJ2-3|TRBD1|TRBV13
TGTGCCAGCAGCCGTACGACAGACAGGGATCCAGATACGCAGTATTTT
CASSRTTDRDPDTQYF
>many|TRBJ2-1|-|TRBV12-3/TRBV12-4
TGTGCCAACACGGATCTGAGGGGGAAGCAGTTCTTC
CANTDLRGKQFF
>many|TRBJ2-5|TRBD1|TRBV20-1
TGCAGTGCTTACACTACAGGGGGGCAAGAGACCCAGTACTTC
CSAYTTGGQETQYF
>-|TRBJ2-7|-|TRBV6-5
TGTGCCAGCAGTTACGCGGCGGGACTCTACGAGCAGTACTTC
CASSYAAGLYEQYF